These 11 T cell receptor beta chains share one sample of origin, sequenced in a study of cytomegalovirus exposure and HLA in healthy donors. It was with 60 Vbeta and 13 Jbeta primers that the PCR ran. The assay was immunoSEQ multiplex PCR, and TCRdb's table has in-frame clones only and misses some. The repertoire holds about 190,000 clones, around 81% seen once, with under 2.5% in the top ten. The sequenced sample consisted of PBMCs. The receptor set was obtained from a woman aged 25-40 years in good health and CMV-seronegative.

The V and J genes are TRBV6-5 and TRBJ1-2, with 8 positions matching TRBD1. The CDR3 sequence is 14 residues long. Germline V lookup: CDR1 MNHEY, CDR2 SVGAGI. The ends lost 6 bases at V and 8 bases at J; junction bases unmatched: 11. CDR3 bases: TGTGCCAGCAGCCGCAGGGACAGGCCTTCAGGCTACACCTTC. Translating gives CASSRRDRPSGYTF.

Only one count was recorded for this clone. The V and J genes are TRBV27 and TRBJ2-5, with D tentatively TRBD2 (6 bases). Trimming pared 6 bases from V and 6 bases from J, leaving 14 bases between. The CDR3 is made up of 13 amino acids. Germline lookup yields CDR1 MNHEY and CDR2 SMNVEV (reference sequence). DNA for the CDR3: TGTGCCAGCAGATTTAGCGGCTTAAAGACCCAGTACTTC. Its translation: CASRFSGLKTQYF.

DNA for the CDR3: TGTGCCAGCAGTTTATTTACAGGGGGCAATGAAAAACTGTTTTTT. This encodes CASSLFTGGNEKLFF. The rearrangement joins TRBV28 to TRBJ1-4, with TRBD1 identical over 9 bases. Germline loops: CDR1 MDHEN, CDR2 SYDVKM. The CDR3 contains 15 residues. The ends lost 1 base at V and 5 bases at J; junction bases unmatched: 2.

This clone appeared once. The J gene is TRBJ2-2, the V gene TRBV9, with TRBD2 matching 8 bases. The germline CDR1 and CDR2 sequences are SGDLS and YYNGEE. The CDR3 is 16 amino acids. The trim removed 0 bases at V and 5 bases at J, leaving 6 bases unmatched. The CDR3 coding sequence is TGTGCCAGCAGCGTAGTGAGCGGGGGATTGACCGGGGAGCTGTTTTTT. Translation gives CASSVVSGGLTGELFF. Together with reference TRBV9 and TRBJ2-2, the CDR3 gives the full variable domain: DSGVTQTPKHLITATGQRVTLRCSPRSGDLSVYWYQQSLDQGLQFLIQYYNGEERAKGNILERFSAQQFPDLHSELNLSSLELGDSALYFCASSVVSGGLTGELFFGEGSRLTVL.

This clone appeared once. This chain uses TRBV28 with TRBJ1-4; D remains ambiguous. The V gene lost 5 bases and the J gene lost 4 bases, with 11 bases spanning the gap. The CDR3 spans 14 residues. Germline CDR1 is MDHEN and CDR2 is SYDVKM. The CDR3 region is CASSLRRVNEKLFF. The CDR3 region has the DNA TGTGCCAGCAGTCTTCGACGGGTTAATGAAAAACTGTTTTTT. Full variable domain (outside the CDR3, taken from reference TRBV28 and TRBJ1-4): DVKVTQSSRYLVKRTGEKVFLECVQDMDHENMFWYRQDPGLGLRLIYFSYDVKMKEKGDIPEGYSVSREKKERFSLILESASTNQTSMYLCASSLRRVNEKLFFGSGTQLSVL.

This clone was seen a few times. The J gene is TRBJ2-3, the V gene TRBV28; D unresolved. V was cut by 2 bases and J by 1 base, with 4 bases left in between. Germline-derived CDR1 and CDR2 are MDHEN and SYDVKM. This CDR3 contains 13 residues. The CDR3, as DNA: TGTGCCAGCAGTTTACCTGGCACAGATACGCAGTATTTT. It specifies CASSLPGTDTQYF.

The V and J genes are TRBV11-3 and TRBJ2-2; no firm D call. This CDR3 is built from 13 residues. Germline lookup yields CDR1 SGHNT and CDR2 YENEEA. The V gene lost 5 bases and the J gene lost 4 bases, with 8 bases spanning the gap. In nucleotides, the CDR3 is TGTGCCAGCAGCCTTGAGCCCACCGGGGAGCTGTTTTTT. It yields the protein CASSLEPTGELFF.

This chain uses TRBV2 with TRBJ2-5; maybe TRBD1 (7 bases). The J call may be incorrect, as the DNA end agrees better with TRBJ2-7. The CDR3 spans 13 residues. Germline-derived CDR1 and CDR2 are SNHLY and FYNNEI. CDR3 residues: CASIGGTDYEQYF. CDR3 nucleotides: TGTGCCAGCATTGGGGGGACAGACTACGAGCAGTACTTC.

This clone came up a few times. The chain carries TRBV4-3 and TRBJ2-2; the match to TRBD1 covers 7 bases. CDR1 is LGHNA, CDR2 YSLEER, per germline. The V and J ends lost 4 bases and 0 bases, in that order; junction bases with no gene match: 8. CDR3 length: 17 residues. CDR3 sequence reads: CASSRDPGQSNTGELFF. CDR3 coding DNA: TGCGCCAGCAGCCGAGACCCGGGACAGTCGAACACCGGGGAGCTGTTTTTT.

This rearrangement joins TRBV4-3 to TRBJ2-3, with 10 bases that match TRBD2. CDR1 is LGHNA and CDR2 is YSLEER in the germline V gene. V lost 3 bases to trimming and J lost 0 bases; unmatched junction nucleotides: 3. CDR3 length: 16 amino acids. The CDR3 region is CASSQGLAISTDTQYF. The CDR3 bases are TGCGCCAGCAGCCAGGGACTAGCGATTAGCACAGATACGCAGTATTTT.

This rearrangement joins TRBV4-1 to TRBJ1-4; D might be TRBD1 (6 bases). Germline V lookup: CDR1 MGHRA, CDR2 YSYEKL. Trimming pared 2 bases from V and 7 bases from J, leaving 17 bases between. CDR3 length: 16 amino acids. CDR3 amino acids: CASSQNAGTTGEKLFF. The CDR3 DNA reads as TGCGCCAGCAGCCAAAACGCCGGGACAACCGGTGAAAAACTGTTTTTT.